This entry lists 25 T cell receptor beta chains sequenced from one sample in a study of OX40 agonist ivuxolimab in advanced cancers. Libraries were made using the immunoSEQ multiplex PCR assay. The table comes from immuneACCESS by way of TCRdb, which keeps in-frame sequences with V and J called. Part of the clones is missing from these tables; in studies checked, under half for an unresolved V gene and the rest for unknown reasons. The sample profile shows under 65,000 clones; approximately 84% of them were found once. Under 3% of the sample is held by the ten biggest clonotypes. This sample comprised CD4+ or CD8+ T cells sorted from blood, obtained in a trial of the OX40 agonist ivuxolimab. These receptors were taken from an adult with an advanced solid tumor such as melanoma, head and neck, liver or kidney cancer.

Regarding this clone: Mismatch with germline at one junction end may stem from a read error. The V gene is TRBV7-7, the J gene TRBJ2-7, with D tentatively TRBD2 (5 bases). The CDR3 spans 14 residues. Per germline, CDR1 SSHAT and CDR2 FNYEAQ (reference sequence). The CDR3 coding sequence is TGTGCTAGCAGCTTAGAGGGCAGGTCCTACGAGCAGTACTTC. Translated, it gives CASSLEGRSYEQYF. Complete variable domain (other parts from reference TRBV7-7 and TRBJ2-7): GAGVSQSPRYKVTKRGQDVTLRCDPISSHATLYWYQQALGQGPEFLTYFNYEAQPDKSGLPSDRFSAERPEGSISTLTIQRTEQRDSAMYRCASSLEGRSYEQYFGPGTRLTVT.

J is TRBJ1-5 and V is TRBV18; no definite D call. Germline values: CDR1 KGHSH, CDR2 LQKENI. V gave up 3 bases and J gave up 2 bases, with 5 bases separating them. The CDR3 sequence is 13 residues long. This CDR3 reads CASSPAGNQPQHF. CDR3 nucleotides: TGTGCCAGCTCACCTGCAGGCAATCAGCCCCAGCATTTT.

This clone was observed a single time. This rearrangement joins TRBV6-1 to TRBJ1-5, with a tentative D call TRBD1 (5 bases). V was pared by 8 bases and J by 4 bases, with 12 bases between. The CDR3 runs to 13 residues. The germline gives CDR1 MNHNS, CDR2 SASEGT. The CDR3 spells CASLGHANQPQHF. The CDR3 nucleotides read TGTGCCAGCCTCGGACACGCTAATCAGCCCCAGCATTTT.

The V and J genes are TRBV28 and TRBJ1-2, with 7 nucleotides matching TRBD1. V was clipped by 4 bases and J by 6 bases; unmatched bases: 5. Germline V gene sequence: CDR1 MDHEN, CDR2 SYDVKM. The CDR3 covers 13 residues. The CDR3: CASSSPQGNGYTF. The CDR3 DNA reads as TGTGCCAGCAGTTCCCCACAGGGGAATGGCTACACCTTC.

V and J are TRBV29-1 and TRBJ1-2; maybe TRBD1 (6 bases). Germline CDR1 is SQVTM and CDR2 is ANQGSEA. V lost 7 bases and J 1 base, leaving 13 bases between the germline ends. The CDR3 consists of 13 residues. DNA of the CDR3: TGCAGCGCTCCGGACAGATTTAACTATGGCTACACCTTC. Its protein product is CSAPDRFNYGYTF.

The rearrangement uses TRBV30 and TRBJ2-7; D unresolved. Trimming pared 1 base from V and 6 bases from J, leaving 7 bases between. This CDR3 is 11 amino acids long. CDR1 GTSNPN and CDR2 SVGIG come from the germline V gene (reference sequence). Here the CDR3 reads CAWSENSEQYF. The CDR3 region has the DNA TGTGCCTGGAGTGAGAACAGCGAGCAGTACTTC. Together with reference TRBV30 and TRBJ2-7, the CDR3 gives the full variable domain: SQTIHQWPATLVQPVGSPLSLECTVEGTSNPNLYWYRQAAGRGLQLLFYSVGIGQISSEVPQNLSASRPQDRQFILSSKKLLLSDSGFYLCAWSENSEQYFGPGTRLTVT.

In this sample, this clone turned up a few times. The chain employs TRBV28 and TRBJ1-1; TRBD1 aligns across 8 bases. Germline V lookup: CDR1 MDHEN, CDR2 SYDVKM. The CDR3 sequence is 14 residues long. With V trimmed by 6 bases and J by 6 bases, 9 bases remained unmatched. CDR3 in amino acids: CASRTGQGRSEAFF. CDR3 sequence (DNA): TGTGCCAGCAGAACCGGACAGGGTAGGTCTGAAGCTTTCTTT.

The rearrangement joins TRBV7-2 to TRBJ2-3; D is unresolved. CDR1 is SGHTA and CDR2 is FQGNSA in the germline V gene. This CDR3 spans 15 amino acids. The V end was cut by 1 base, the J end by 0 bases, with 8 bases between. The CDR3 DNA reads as TGTGCCAGCAGCTTAGGGTACGGTAGCACAGATACGCAGTATTTT. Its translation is CASSLGYGSTDTQYF. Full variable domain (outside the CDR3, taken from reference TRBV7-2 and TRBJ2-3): GAGVSQSPSNKVTEKGKDVELRCDPISGHTALYWYRQSLGQGLEFLIYFQGNSAPDKSGLPSDRFSAERTGGSVSTLTIQRTQQEDSAVYLCASSLGYGSTDTQYFGPGTRLTVL.

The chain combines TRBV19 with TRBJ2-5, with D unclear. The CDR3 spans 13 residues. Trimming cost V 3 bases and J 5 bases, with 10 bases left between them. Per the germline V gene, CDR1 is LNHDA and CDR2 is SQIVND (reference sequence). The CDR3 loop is CASSIRPRETQYF. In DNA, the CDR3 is TGTGCCAGTAGTATTAGACCCCGGGAGACCCAGTACTTC.

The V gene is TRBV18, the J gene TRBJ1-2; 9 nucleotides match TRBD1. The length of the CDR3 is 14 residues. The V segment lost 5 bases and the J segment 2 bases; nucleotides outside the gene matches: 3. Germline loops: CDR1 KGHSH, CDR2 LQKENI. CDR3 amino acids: CASSEGTGNYGYTF. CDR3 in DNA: TGTGCCAGCTCAGAAGGGACAGGGAACTATGGCTACACCTTC.

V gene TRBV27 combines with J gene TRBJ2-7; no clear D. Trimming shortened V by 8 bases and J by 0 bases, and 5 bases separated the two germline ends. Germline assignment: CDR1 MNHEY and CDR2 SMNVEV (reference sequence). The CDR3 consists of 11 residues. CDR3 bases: TGTGCCAGCGGGAACTCCTACGAGCAGTACTTC. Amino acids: CASGNSYEQYF.

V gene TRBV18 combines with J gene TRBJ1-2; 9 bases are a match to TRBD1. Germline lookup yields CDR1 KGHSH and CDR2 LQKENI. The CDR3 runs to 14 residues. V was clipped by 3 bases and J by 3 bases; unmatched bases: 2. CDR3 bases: TGTGCCAGCTCACCCAGACAGGGGGACTATGGCTACACCTTC. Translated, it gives CASSPRQGDYGYTF.

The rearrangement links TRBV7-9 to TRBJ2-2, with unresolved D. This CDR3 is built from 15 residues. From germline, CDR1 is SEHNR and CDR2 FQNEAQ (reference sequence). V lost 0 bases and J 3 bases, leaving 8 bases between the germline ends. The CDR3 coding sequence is TGTGCCAGCAGCTTAGCGGAGTCCGACACCGGGGAGCTGTTTTTT. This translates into CASSLAESDTGELFF.

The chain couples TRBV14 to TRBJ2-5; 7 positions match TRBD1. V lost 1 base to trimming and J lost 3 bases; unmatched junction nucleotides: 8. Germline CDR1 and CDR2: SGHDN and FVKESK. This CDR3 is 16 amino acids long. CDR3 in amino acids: CASSQGSQGVEETQYF. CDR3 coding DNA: TGTGCCAGCAGCCAAGGAAGCCAGGGGGTAGAAGAGACCCAGTACTTC.

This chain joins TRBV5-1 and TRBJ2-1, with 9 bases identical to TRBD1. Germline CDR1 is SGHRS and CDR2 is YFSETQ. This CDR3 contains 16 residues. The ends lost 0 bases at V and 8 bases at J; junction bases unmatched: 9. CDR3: CASSLAGDRGFYEQFF. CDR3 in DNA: TGCGCCAGCAGCTTGGCCGGAGACAGGGGGTTTTATGAGCAGTTCTTC.

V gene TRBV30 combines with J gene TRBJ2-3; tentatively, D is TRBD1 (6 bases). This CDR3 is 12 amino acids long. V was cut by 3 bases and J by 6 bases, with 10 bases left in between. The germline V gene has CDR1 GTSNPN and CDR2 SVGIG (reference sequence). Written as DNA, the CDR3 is TGTGCCTGGAGGTCCCAGGGGGATACGCAGTATTTT. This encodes CAWRSQGDTQYF.

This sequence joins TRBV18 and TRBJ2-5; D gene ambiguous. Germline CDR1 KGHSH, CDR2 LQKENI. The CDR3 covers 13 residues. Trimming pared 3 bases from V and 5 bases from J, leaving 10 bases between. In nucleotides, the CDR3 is TGTGCCAGCTCACCGACCCCGCGGGAGACCCAGTACTTC. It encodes CASSPTPRETQYF.

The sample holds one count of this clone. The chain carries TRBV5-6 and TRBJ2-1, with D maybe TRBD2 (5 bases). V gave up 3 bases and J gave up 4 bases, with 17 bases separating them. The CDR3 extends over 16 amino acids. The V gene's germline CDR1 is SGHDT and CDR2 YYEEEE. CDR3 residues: CASSWELASGYNEQFF. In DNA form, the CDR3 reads TGTGCCAGCAGCTGGGAGCTGGCCTCGGGTTACAATGAGCAGTTCTTC.

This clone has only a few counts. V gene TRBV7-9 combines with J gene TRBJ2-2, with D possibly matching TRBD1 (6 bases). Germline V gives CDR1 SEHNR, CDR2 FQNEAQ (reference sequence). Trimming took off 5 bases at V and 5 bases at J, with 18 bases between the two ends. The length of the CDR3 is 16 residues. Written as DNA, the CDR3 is TGTGCCAGCAGCCTCTTCGGGCAGGGGAGTACCGGGGAGCTGTTTTTT. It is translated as CASSLFGQGSTGELFF.

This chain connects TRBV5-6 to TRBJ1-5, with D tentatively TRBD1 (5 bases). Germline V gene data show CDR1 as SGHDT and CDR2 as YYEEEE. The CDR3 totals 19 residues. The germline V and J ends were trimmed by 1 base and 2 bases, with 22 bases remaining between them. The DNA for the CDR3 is TGTGCCAGCAGCTTGTCGGGACCGGACGGGAGGGAAGGCAATCAGCCCCAGCATTTT. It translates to CASSLSGPDGREGNQPQHF. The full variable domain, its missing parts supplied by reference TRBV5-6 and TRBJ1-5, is DAGVTQSPTHLIKTRGQQVTLRCSPKSGHDTVSWYQQALGQGPQFIFQYYEEEERQRGNFPDRFSGHQFPNYSSELNVNALLLGDSALYLCASSLSGPDGREGNQPQHFGDGTRLSIL.

This CDR3 is CSATGGTEAFF. The CDR3 nucleotides read TGCAGTGCCACCGGGGGGACTGAAGCTTTCTTT. The chain has TRBV20-1 and TRBJ1-1; D may be TRBD1 (5 bases). Trimming left V 6 bases short and J 5 bases short, with 10 bases between. Per germline, CDR1 DFQATT and CDR2 SNEGSKA (reference sequence). The CDR3 has 11 amino acids.

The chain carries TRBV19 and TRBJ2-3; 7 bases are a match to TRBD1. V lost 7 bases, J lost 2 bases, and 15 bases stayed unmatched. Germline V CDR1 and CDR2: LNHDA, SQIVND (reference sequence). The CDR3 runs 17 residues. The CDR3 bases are TGTGCCAGTACCCGAGGGGCAGGGGGAAGTGACACAGATACGCAGTATTTT. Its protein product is CASTRGAGGSDTDTQYF.

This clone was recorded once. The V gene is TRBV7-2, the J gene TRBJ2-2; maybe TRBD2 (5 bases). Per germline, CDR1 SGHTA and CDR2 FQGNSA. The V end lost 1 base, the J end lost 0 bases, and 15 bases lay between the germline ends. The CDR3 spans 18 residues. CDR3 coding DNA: TGTGCCAGCAGCTTAGGAGGGTTGGCGGGCTCGAACACCGGGGAGCTGTTTTTT. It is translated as CASSLGGLAGSNTGELFF.

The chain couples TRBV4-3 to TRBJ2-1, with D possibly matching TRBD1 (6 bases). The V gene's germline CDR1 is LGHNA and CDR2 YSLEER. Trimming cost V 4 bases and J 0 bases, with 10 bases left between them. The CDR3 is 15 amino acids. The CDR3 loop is CASSLGQSSYNEQFF. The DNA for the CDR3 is TGCGCCAGCAGCCTCGGACAGAGCTCCTACAATGAGCAGTTCTTC.

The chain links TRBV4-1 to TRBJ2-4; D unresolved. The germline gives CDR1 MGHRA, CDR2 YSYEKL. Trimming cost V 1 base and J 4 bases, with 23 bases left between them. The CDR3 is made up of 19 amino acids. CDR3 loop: CASSQAMIFLTNPKNIQYF. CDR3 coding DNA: TGCGCCAGCAGCCAAGCCATGATTTTCCTGACAAACCCAAAAAACATTCAGTACTTC.